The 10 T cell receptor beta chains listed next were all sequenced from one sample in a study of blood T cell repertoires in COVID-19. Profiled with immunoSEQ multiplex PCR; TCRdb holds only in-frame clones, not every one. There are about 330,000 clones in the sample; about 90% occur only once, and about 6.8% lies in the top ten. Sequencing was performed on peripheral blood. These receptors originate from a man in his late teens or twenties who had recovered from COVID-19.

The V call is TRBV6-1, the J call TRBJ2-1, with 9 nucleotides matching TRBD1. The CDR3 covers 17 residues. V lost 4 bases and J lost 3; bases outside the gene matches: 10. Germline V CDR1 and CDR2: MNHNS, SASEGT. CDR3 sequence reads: CASSAHPGTGNYNEQFF. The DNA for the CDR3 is TGTGCCAGCAGTGCACATCCCGGGACAGGGAACTACAATGAGCAGTTCTTC.

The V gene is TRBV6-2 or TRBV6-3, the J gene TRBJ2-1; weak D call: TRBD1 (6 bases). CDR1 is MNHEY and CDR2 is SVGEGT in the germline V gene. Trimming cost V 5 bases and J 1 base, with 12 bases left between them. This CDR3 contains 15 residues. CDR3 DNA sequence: TGTGCCAGCAGTATAACAGGGTCTTCCTACAATGAGCAGTTCTTC. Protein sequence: CASSITGSSYNEQFF.

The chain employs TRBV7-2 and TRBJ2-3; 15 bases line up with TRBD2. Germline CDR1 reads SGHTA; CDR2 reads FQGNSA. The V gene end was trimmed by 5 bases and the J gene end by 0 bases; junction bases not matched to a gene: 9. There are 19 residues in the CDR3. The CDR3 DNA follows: TGTGCCAGCAGCCCCCGGGGACTAGCGGGGGGAATTAGCACAGATACGCAGTATTTT. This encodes CASSPRGLAGGISTDTQYF.

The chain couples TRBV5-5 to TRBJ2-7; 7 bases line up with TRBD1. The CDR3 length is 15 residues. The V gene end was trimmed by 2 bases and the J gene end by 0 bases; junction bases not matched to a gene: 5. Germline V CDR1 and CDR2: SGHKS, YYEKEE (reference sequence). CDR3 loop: CASSFVTGNSYEQYF. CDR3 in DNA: TGTGCCAGCAGCTTCGTGACAGGGAACTCCTACGAGCAGTACTTC.

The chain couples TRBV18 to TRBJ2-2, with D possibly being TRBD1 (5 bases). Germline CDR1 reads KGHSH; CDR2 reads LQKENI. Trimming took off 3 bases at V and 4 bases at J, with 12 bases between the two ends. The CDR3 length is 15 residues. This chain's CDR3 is CASSPTMTATGELFF. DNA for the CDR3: TGTGCCAGCTCACCTACCATGACAGCCACCGGGGAGCTGTTTTTT.

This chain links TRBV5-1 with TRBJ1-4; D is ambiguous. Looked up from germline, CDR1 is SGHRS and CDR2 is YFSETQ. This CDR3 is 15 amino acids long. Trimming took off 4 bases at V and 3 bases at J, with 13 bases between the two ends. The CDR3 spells CASSPGSTANEKLFF. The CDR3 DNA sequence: TGCGCCAGCAGCCCCGGGAGCACGGCTAATGAAAAACTGTTTTTT.

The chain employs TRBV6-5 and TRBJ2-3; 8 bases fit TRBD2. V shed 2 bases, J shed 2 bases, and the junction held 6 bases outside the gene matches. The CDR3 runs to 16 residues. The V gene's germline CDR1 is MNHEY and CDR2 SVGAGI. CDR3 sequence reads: CASSYGASGPTDTQYF. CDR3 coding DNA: TGTGCCAGCAGTTACGGTGCTAGCGGGCCCACAGATACGCAGTATTTT.

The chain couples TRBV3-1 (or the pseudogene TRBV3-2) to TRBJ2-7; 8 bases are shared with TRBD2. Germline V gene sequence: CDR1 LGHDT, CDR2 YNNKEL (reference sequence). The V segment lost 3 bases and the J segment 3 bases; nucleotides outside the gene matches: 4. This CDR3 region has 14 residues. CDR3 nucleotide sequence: TGTGCCAGCAGCCACGCTAGCGGGCACTACGAGCAGTACTTC. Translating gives CASSHASGHYEQYF.

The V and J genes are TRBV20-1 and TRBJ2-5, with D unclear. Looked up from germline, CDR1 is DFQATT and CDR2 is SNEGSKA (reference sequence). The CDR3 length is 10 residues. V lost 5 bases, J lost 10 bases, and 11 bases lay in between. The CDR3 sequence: CSASEVVQYF. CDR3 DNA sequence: TGCAGTGCTTCAGAGGTCGTCCAGTACTTC.

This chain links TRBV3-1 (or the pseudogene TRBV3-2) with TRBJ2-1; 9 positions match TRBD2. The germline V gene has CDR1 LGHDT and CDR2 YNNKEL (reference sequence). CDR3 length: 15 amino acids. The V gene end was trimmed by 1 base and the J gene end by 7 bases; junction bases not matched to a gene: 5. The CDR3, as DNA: TGTGCCAGCAGCCAAGGCGGGGGGGCGTGGAATGAGCAGTTCTTC. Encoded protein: CASSQGGGAWNEQFF.